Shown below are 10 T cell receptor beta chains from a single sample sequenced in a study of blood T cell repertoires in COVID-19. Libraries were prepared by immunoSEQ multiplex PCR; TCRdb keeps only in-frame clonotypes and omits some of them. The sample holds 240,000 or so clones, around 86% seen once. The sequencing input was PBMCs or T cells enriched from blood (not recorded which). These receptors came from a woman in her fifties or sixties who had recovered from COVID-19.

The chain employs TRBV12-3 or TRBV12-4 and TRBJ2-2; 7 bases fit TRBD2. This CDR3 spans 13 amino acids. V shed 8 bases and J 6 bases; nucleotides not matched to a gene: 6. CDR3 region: CASQRDPAGELFF. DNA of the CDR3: TGTGCCAGCCAGCGGGATCCAGCCGGGGAGCTGTTTTTT.

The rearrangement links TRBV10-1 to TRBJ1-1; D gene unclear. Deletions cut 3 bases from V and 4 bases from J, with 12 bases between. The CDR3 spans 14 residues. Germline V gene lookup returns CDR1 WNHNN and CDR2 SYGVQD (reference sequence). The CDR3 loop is CASSESGRGTEAFF. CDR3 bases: TGCGCCAGCAGTGAAAGCGGCCGGGGCACTGAAGCTTTCTTT.

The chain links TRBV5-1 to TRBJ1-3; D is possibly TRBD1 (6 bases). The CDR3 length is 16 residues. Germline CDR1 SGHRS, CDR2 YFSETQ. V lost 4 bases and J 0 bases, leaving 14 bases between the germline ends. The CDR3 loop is CASSRAGQSSGNTIYF. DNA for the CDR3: TGCGCCAGCAGCCGGGCCGGACAGAGCTCTGGAAACACCATATATTTT.

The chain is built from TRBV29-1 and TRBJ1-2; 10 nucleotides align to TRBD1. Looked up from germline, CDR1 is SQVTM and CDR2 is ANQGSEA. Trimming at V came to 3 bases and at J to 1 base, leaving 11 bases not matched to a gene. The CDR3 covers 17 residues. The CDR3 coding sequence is TGCAGCGTTGACCAAACCAACGGACAGGGGGGTAACTATGGCTACACCTTC. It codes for CSVDQTNGQGGNYGYTF.

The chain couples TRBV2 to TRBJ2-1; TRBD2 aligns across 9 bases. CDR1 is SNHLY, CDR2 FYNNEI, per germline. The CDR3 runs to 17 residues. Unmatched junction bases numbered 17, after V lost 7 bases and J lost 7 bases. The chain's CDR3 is CASTKRGLAGKGNEQFF. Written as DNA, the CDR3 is TGTGCCAGCACCAAAAGGGGGCTAGCGGGAAAGGGGAATGAGCAGTTCTTC.

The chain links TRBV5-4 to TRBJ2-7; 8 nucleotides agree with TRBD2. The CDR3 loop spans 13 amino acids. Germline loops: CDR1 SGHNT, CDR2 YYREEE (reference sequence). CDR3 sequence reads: CATSFGGVPEQYF. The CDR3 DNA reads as TGTGCAACGTCTTTCGGGGGGGTCCCCGAGCAGTACTTC.

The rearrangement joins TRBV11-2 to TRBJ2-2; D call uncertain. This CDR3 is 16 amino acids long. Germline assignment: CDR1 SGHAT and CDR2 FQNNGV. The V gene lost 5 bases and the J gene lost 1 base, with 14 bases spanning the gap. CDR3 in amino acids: CASSRGPMQNTGELFF. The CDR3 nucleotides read TGTGCCAGCAGCCGAGGCCCGATGCAGAACACCGGGGAGCTGTTTTTT.

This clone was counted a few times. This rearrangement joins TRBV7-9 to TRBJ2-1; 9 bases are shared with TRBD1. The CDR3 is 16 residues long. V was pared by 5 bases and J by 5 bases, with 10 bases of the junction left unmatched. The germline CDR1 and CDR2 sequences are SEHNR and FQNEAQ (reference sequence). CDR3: CASSLPTGGLNNEQFF. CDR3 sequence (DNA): TGTGCCAGCAGCCTCCCGACAGGGGGACTAAACAATGAGCAGTTCTTC.

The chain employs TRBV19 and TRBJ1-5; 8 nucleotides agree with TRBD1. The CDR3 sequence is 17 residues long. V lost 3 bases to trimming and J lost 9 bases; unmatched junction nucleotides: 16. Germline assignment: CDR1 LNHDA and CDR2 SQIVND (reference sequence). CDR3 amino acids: CASSIVGLRQGKRPQHF. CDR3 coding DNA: TGTGCCAGTAGTATTGTGGGTCTCCGACAGGGGAAGCGGCCCCAGCATTTT.

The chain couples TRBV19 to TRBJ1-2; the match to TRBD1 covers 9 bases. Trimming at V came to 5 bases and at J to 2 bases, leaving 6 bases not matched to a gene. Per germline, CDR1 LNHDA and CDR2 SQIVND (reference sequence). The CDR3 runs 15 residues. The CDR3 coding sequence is TGTGCCAGTAGTCTCCCTGGGACAGGGAACTATGGCTACACCTTC. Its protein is CASSLPGTGNYGYTF.